The next 16 T cell receptor beta chains were all read from a single sample in a study of CD8 T cells in Susac syndrome. With random hexamers, roughly 0.5 to 1 ug RNA was reverse transcribed. MiXCR was run by TCRdb on the immunoSEQ multiplex PCR reads, yielding one entry per CDR3 protein. The sample contains 140,000 or so distinct CDR3 sequences, around 95% of which appear only once. The sample taken for sequencing was CD4+ T cells from PBMCs. These receptor sequences come from a human donor with Susac syndrome.

This chain's CDR3 is CSGGAGARNEQFF. CDR3 nucleotides: TGCAGTGGGGGGGCGGGAGCGCGAAATGAGCAGTTCTTC. J is TRBJ2-1 and V is TRBV20-1; maybe TRBD2 (7 bases). Germline loops: CDR1 DFQATT, CDR2 SNEGSKA (reference sequence). Trimming stripped 7 bases from V and 7 bases from J, with 17 bases between. This CDR3 has 13 amino acids.

The V gene is TRBV7-9, the J gene TRBJ2-7, with D uncertain. Per germline, CDR1 SEHNR and CDR2 FQNEAQ (reference sequence). The CDR3 length is 14 residues. V dropped 1 base and J dropped 4 bases, with 11 bases sitting between them. The CDR3 sequence: CASSLEAGPYEQYF. The CDR3 region has the DNA TGTGCCAGCAGCTTAGAGGCAGGTCCGTACGAGCAGTACTTC.

The chain is built from TRBV23-1 and TRBJ1-5; D unresolved. TRBV23-1 is marked as an open reading frame, function uncertain. V lost 2 bases to trimming and J lost 4 bases, with 9 bases between them. The CDR3 is made up of 14 amino acids. CDR3 in DNA: TGCGCCAGCAGTCAACTCCCCCAAAATCAGCCCCAGCATTTT. Translation: CASSQLPQNQPQHF.

This chain connects TRBV20-1 to TRBJ1-1, with D unclear. CDR1 is DFQATT, CDR2 SNEGSKA, per germline (reference sequence). Trimming left V 5 bases short and J 1 base short, with 8 bases between. This CDR3 spans 12 amino acids. CDR3 sequence: CSALDPNTEAFF. The DNA for the CDR3 is TGCAGTGCTTTGGATCCGAACACTGAAGCTTTCTTT.

V is TRBV5-1 and J is TRBJ2-1, with TRBD2 matching over 9 bases. This CDR3 is built from 14 residues. The germline gives CDR1 SGHRS, CDR2 YFSETQ. Trimming at V came to 9 bases and at J to 6 bases, leaving 10 bases not matched to a gene. The CDR3 here is CATSRGLATNEQFF. The CDR3 region has the DNA TGCGCCACCTCACGGGGACTAGCCACCAATGAGCAGTTCTTC.

The chain couples TRBV6-1 to TRBJ2-5, with TRBD1 as a possible D gene (6 bases). This CDR3 has 16 amino acids. Trimming took 5 bases from V and 2 from J, leaving 18 bases between them. Germline V gives CDR1 MNHNS, CDR2 SASEGT. CDR3 DNA: TGTGCCAGCAGTCCTTTCGACAGGACCCCTCAAGAGACCCAGTACTTC. It specifies CASSPFDRTPQETQYF.

The V and J genes are TRBV5-1 and TRBJ2-7; 13 bases align to TRBD2. The CDR3 is 17 amino acids. The V and J ends lost 0 bases and 4 bases, in that order; junction bases with no gene match: 7. Looked up from germline, CDR1 is SGHRS and CDR2 is YFSETQ. The CDR3 DNA follows: TGCGCCAGCAGCTTGGGAACCGGGACTAGCGGGAAATACGAGCAGTACTTC. This codes for CASSLGTGTSGKYEQYF.

The rearrangement joins TRBV9 to TRBJ2-2, with unresolved D. Germline-derived CDR1 and CDR2 are SGDLS and YYNGEE. The length of the CDR3 is 14 residues. V was cut by 2 bases and J by 2 bases, with 7 bases left in between. DNA of the CDR3: TGTGCCAGCAGCGTTGCGGCAAACACCGGGGAGCTGTTTTTT. This sequence encodes CASSVAANTGELFF.

The chain combines TRBV2 with TRBJ2-7; 8 bases align to TRBD2. J was trimmed by 4 bases and V by 2 bases; bases with no gene match: 7. Germline CDR1 is SNHLY and CDR2 is FYNNEI. This CDR3 spans 15 amino acids. The CDR3 nucleotides are TGTGCCAGCAGTGAAAAGGTACTAGCGGTTTACGAGCAGTACTTC. It is translated as CASSEKVLAVYEQYF.

The chain carries TRBV20-1 and TRBJ2-5, with no clear D. The CDR3 length is 15 residues. Trimming removed 2 bases at V and 1 base at J, with 14 bases between. Germline loops: CDR1 DFQATT, CDR2 SNEGSKA (reference sequence). CDR3 sequence (DNA): TGCAGTGCTAGACCTCATTCGGGTACCCAAGAGACCCAGTACTTC. Protein sequence: CSARPHSGTQETQYF.

The chain couples TRBV7-2 to TRBJ2-1; possibly TRBD2 for D (5 bases). CDR3 length: 16 residues. Germline CDR1 is SGHTA and CDR2 is FQGNSA. The V end lost 2 bases, the J end lost 0 bases, and 11 bases lay between the germline ends. The CDR3, as DNA: TGTGCCAGCAGCTTACACCGTGACTACTCCTACAATGAGCAGTTCTTC. The encoded protein is CASSLHRDYSYNEQFF.

There are a few counts of this clonotype. The CDR3 spells CASSPGVSYGYTF. The CDR3 coding sequence is TGTGCCAGCAGTCCAGGGGTTAGCTATGGCTACACCTTC. This sequence joins TRBV14 and TRBJ1-2, with D possibly being TRBD1 (6 bases). The CDR3 is 13 residues long. From germline, CDR1 is SGHDN and CDR2 FVKESK. The V gene lost 6 bases and the J gene lost 4 bases, with 12 bases spanning the gap.

In nucleotides, the CDR3 is TGCAGCACCAGACAGGGGATGTCAGATACGCAGTATTTT. The encoded protein is CSTRQGMSDTQYF. V is TRBV29-1 and J is TRBJ2-3; 8 nucleotides match TRBD1. The CDR3 extends over 13 amino acids. V shed 8 bases, J shed 4 bases, and the junction held 8 bases outside the gene matches. In germline, CDR1 is SQVTM, CDR2 ANQGSEA.

The rearrangement uses TRBV5-1 and TRBJ1-4; D possibly corresponds to TRBD1 (5 bases). This CDR3 contains 15 residues. Trimming removed 3 bases at V and 7 bases at J, with 16 bases between. Germline loops: CDR1 SGHRS, CDR2 YFSETQ. CDR3 sequence reads: CASSSGGTRGEKLFF. The CDR3 nucleotides read TGCGCCAGCAGCTCCGGGGGGACCCGGGGTGAAAAACTGTTTTTT.

The chain is built from TRBV20-1 and TRBJ1-2; no firm D call. The CDR3 length is 12 residues. Looked up from germline, CDR1 is DFQATT and CDR2 is SNEGSKA (reference sequence). Trimming took off 4 bases at V and 3 bases at J, with 9 bases between the two ends. The chain's CDR3 is CSAKGVYYGYTF. CDR3 nucleotides: TGCAGTGCTAAAGGAGTCTACTATGGCTACACCTTC.

This sequence joins TRBV3-1 and TRBJ2-7, with D uncertain. V lost 2 bases and J 7 bases, leaving 9 bases between the germline ends. Germline loops: CDR1 LGHDT, CDR2 YNNKEL (reference sequence). CDR3 length: 12 amino acids. As DNA, the CDR3 is TGTGCCAGCAGCCAACGCAGCTTGGAGCAGTACTTC. Amino acids: CASSQRSLEQYF.